The 25 T cell receptor beta chains given below trace back to one sample, sequenced in a study of OX40 agonist ivuxolimab in advanced cancers. This table comes from immunoSEQ multiplex PCR, and its TCRdb copy is limited to in-frame clones, with some not included. The sample carries some 100,000 clones, around nine tenths recorded once. The source was CD4+ or CD8+ T cells sorted from blood, collected in a trial of the OX40 agonist ivuxolimab. The source is an adult with an advanced solid tumor such as melanoma, head and neck, liver or kidney cancer.

The chain links TRBV27 to TRBJ1-1; D remains ambiguous. The CDR3 runs to 13 residues. Trimming cost V 1 base and J 7 bases, with 10 bases left between them. The germline gives CDR1 MNHEY, CDR2 SMNVEV (reference sequence). The DNA for the CDR3 is TGTGCCAGCAGTTTATTTCCGCACGGTGAAGCTTTCTTT. Protein sequence: CASSLFPHGEAFF.

The chain employs TRBV6-5 and TRBJ2-7, with 9 bases identical to TRBD1. CDR1 and CDR2 (germline): MNHEY, SVGAGI. The junction had 5 bases not matched to a gene; V was cut back by 6 bases and J by 5 bases. There are 13 residues in the CDR3. The CDR3 DNA reads TGTGCCAGCAGAAGGGACAGGGTAGACGAGCAGTACTTC. Its protein is CASRRDRVDEQYF.

This chain uses TRBV7-2 with TRBJ1-5; D gene ambiguous. The CDR3 is 15 residues long. The germline CDR1 and CDR2 sequences are SGHTA and FQGNSA. With 5 bases removed from V and 0 bases from J, the gap between germline ends came to 11 bases. CDR3 DNA: TGTGCCAGCAGCCCCGGGATTTATAGCAATCAGCCCCAGCATTTT. The encoded protein is CASSPGIYSNQPQHF.

The chain has TRBV28 and TRBJ2-7, with 9 bases that match TRBD2. The CDR3 is 12 amino acids. Germline CDR1 reads MDHEN; CDR2 reads SYDVKM. The ends lost 10 bases at V and 8 bases at J; junction bases unmatched: 9. The CDR3 bases are TGTGCCACCCTAGCGGGATCAAACCAGCAGTACTTC. This gives the protein CATLAGSNQQYF.

The genes are TRBV10-3 and TRBJ2-1, with D unclear. This CDR3 spans 15 amino acids. CDR1 is ENHRY and CDR2 is SYGVKD in the germline V gene. Between the trimmed V and J ends, which lost 2 bases and 8 bases, there was a span of 16 bases. CDR3: CAISESLNTGDEQFF. CDR3 nucleotides: TGTGCCATCAGTGAGAGTCTTAACACTGGGGATGAGCAGTTCTTC.

The rearrangement joins TRBV6-5 to TRBJ2-7; 8 bases map to TRBD1. Germline CDR1 and CDR2: MNHEY and SVGAGI. The CDR3 has 13 amino acids. J was trimmed by 4 bases and V by 5 bases; bases with no gene match: 4. DNA for the CDR3: TGTGCCAGCAGTCGAGGACAGGGTTACGAGCAGTACTTC. Translation gives CASSRGQGYEQYF.

This rearrangement joins TRBV28 to TRBJ1-1; no definite D call. The germline CDR1 and CDR2 sequences are MDHEN and SYDVKM. V shed 6 bases and J shed 1 base, with 12 bases lying between them. The CDR3 runs to 14 residues. The CDR3 DNA is TGTGCCAGCAGAGAAGGACTGAGGAACACTGAAGCTTTCTTT. Encoded protein: CASREGLRNTEAFF.

The V and J genes are TRBV18 and TRBJ1-2; 7 bases match TRBD1. CDR3 length equals 19 residues. Unmatched junction bases numbered 16, after V lost 1 base and J lost 2 bases. Germline V lookup: CDR1 KGHSH, CDR2 LQKENI. The CDR3 nucleotides read TGTGCCAGCTCACCACTCCCTGGAGAATTGGGACAGAAAAACTATGGCTACACCTTC. This translates into CASSPLPGELGQKNYGYTF.

The chain recombines TRBV27 with TRBJ2-7; TRBD2 matches at 13 bases. CDR3 length: 15 amino acids. CDR1 is MNHEY, CDR2 SMNVEV, per germline (reference sequence). After removal of 6 bases from V and 0 bases from J, the junction contained 2 bases not matched to a gene. CDR3 DNA: TGTGCCAGCAGGGGGACTAGCGGGGCCTCCTACGAGCAGTACTTC. It specifies CASRGTSGASYEQYF.

Turning to this clone: This sample also contains other DNA sequences that code for the same CDR3. CDR3 loop: CASSLAGAAGELFF. Here the CDR3 DNA reads TGTGCCAGCAGTCTAGCGGGAGCTGCCGGGGAGCTGTTTTTT. The rearrangement links TRBV6-4 to TRBJ2-2; 10 bases align to TRBD2. From germline, CDR1 is MRHNA and CDR2 SNTAGT. This CDR3 has 14 residues. The V gene end was trimmed by 5 bases and the J gene end by 6 bases; junction bases not matched to a gene: 3.

The J gene is TRBJ2-5, the V gene TRBV7-2; D might be TRBD1 (7 bases). This CDR3 contains 15 residues. Trimming shortened V by 1 base and J by 5 bases, and 14 bases separated the two germline ends. Germline CDR1 and CDR2: SGHTA and FQGNSA. This CDR3 reads CASSLGQGGGETQYF. DNA of the CDR3: TGTGCCAGCAGCTTAGGACAGGGAGGAGGGGAGACCCAGTACTTC. The variable domain in full, completed from reference TRBV7-2 and TRBJ2-5, reads GAGVSQSPSNKVTEKGKDVELRCDPISGHTALYWYRQSLGQGLEFLIYFQGNSAPDKSGLPSDRFSAERTGGSVSTLTIQRTQQEDSAVYLCASSLGQGGGETQYFGPGTRLLVL.

V and J are TRBV7-3 and TRBJ2-5; 8 bases line up with TRBD1. The V and J ends lost 6 bases and 1 base, in that order; junction bases with no gene match: 4. The CDR3 is 14 residues long. Germline values: CDR1 SGHTA, CDR2 FQGTGA. CDR3 nucleotide sequence: TGTGCCAGCAGTATGACAGGGGCCCAAGAGACCCAGTACTTC. It encodes CASSMTGAQETQYF.

CDR3 amino acids: CASSNSYLGTNEKLFF. As DNA, the CDR3 is TGTGCCAGTAGTAACAGTTACCTGGGAACTAATGAAAAACTGTTTTTT. This chain links TRBV19 with TRBJ1-4; D is ambiguous. With 4 bases removed from V and 1 base from J, the gap between germline ends came to 13 bases. This CDR3 is built from 16 residues. Germline assignment: CDR1 LNHDA and CDR2 SQIVND (reference sequence).

This clone came up a few times. The chain joins TRBV28 to TRBJ2-7, with a tentative D call TRBD1 (6 bases). The CDR3 has 13 amino acids. Germline V CDR1 and CDR2: MDHEN, SYDVKM. V lost 4 bases to trimming and J lost 2 bases, with 9 bases between them. The CDR3 bases are TGTGCCAGCAGTTGGACAGCCACCTACGAGCAGTACTTC. It codes for CASSWTATYEQYF.

The chain is built from TRBV29-1 and TRBJ2-5; TRBD1 aligns across 7 bases. The CDR3 is 16 residues long. Germline V gene data show CDR1 as SQVTM and CDR2 as ANQGSEA. J gave up 5 bases and V 2 bases, and 14 bases lay outside the gene matches. The CDR3 reads CSVEPAPKGAAETQYF. In nucleotides, the CDR3 is TGCAGCGTTGAACCCGCCCCCAAGGGGGCAGCGGAGACCCAGTACTTC.

The chain combines TRBV7-8 with TRBJ2-5; D is ambiguous. The CDR3 loop spans 15 amino acids. Trimming took 1 base from V and 0 from J, leaving 9 bases between them. CDR1 and CDR2 from the germline V gene are SGHVS and FQNEAQ. CDR3 protein: CASSLGFSYQETQYF. The CDR3 coding sequence is TGTGCCAGCAGCTTAGGGTTTAGTTACCAAGAGACCCAGTACTTC.

The chain employs TRBV27 and TRBJ2-1, with 8 bases that match TRBD2. The V and J ends lost 4 bases and 5 bases, in that order; junction bases with no gene match: 7. The germline V gene has CDR1 MNHEY and CDR2 SMNVEV (reference sequence). The length of the CDR3 is 15 residues. Here the CDR3 reads CASSSAGAGNNEQFF. The DNA of the CDR3 is TGTGCCAGCAGTTCAGCGGGAGCTGGGAACAATGAGCAGTTCTTC.

The chain employs TRBV7-9 and TRBJ1-4; D not certain. Per germline, CDR1 SEHNR and CDR2 FQNEAQ (reference sequence). The CDR3 covers 13 residues. The germline V and J ends were trimmed by 4 bases and 8 bases, with 11 bases remaining between them. The CDR3 sequence is CASSSWVGEKLFF. The CDR3 DNA is TGTGCCAGCAGCTCCTGGGTAGGGGAAAAACTGTTTTTT.

This chain joins TRBV28 and TRBJ2-7, with TRBD1 matching 9 bases. The CDR3 length is 14 residues. Germline CDR1 and CDR2: MDHEN and SYDVKM. Trimming at V came to 7 bases and at J to 6 bases, leaving 10 bases not matched to a gene. The CDR3 DNA reads TGTGCCAGCACACCTCGGGACAGGGTGGGCGAGCAGTACTTC. Protein product: CASTPRDRVGEQYF. Together with reference TRBV28 and TRBJ2-7, the CDR3 gives the full variable domain: DVKVTQSSRYLVKRTGEKVFLECVQDMDHENMFWYRQDPGLGLRLIYFSYDVKMKEKGDIPEGYSVSREKKERFSLILESASTNQTSMYLCASTPRDRVGEQYFGPGTRLTVT.

About this clone itself: At one of its ends the junction is not consistent with the germline gene, which may arise from a read error. The chain links TRBV4-2 to TRBJ2-7; no clear D gene. CDR1 and CDR2 from the germline V gene are LGHNA and YNFKEQ. This CDR3 contains 13 residues. CDR3: CTSSQDKGGEQYF. In DNA, the CDR3 is TGTACCAGCAGCCAAGATAAGGGTGGGGAGCAGTACTTC.

The V gene is TRBV2, the J gene TRBJ1-1; D is possibly TRBD1 (5 bases). V was trimmed by 4 bases and J by 3 bases, leaving 6 bases between them. Germline CDR1 and CDR2: SNHLY and FYNNEI. The CDR3 spans 12 residues. CDR3 amino acids: CASSGGDTEAFF. CDR3 bases: TGTGCCAGCAGTGGAGGGGACACTGAAGCTTTCTTT.

V gene TRBV7-8 combines with J gene TRBJ2-7, with 8 bases matching TRBD1. Trimming took 5 bases from V and 6 from J; bases not matched to a gene: 6. The length of the CDR3 is 13 residues. Germline V gives CDR1 SGHVS, CDR2 FQNEAQ. The CDR3 bases are TGTGCCAGCAGCATAGACAGGGGCGGCGAGCAGTACTTC. Protein product: CASSIDRGGEQYF.

The chain has TRBV5-5 and TRBJ2-2, with D hard to call. Between the trimmed V and J ends, which lost 2 bases and 6 bases, there was a span of 20 bases. Germline values: CDR1 SGHKS, CDR2 YYEKEE (reference sequence). The CDR3 is 17 residues long. This CDR3 is CASSFWRTIWDAGELFF. The DNA for the CDR3 is TGTGCCAGCAGCTTCTGGCGCACAATCTGGGATGCCGGGGAGCTGTTTTTT.

V usage is TRBV4-3 and J usage is TRBJ2-3; D might be TRBD1 (6 bases). With 1 base removed from V and 0 bases from J, the gap between germline ends came to 11 bases. The CDR3 contains 16 residues. Looked up from germline, CDR1 is LGHNA and CDR2 is YSLEER. The CDR3 DNA follows: TGCGCCAGCAGCCAAGCGTGGCAGGGGAGCACAGATACGCAGTATTTT. This sequence encodes CASSQAWQGSTDTQYF.

The V and J genes are TRBV27 and TRBJ2-1, with 13 bases matching TRBD2. This CDR3 has 18 residues. Germline V lookup: CDR1 MNHEY, CDR2 SMNVEV (reference sequence). V dropped 6 bases and J dropped 1; count of bases not matched to a gene: 9. The CDR3, as DNA: TGTGCCAGCAGGGATACTAGCGGGAGGGCCGGGTCCTACAATGAGCAGTTCTTC. It is translated as CASRDTSGRAGSYNEQFF.